Included here is one TCR beta chain sequence, with context. The CDR3 runs to 12 residues. Germline values: CDR1 SQVTM, CDR2 ANQGSEA. V lost 5 bases, J lost 7 bases, and 5 bases stayed unmatched. Amplification used 60 Vbeta primers and 13 Jbeta primers. TCRdb keeps only in-frame clones here, not all; method: immunoSEQ multiplex PCR. The table has around 99,000 clones, about 86% seen once. This sample was taken from a study of cytomegalovirus exposure and HLA in healthy donors. The TCR comes from a woman aged 25-40 years in good health and CMV-seronegative. The chain uses TRBV29-1 and TRBJ2-1, with 7 bases matching TRBD1. Sequencing was done on a sample of PBMCs. CDR3 region: CSVRPTGNEQFF. CDR3 sequence (DNA): TGCAGCGTTCGCCCGACAGGGAATGAGCAGTTCTTC.